This record covers a single T cell receptor (beta chain). Antigen specificity is unknown. The sample comes from a study of T cell responses to AZD1222 COVID-19 vaccine. Broader study findings: Reports say nearly half of spike-specific TCRs go after unmutated variant regions. Just a handful of people given AZD1222 tested seropositive at baseline. Rises in breadth and depth of Spike-specific TCRs came after two AZD1222 doses. Among vaccine-associated CD4 TCRs, coverage spanned spike, with dominance at 160-218 and 743-854.

Produced via immunoSEQ multiplex PCR; TCRdb's table is partial and in-frame only. The data contain 95,000 to 110,000 clones, 80% to 90% of them singletons. This CDR3 comprises 11 residues. CDR1 and CDR2 (germline): GTSNPN, SVGIG (reference sequence). V was shortened by 2 bases and J by 1 base, with 2 bases between the two germline ends. The chain carries TRBV30 and TRBJ1-2; the D is unclear. The receptor's source is an adult in good health. The sample was peripheral blood, taken on day 0 of AZD1222 vaccination. The CDR3 region is CAWSLNYGYTF. The CDR3 DNA reads as TGTGCCTGGAGTCTTAACTATGGCTACACCTTC.